These 20 T cell receptor beta chains came from one sample sequenced in a study of blood T cell repertoires in COVID-19. Profiling relied on immunoSEQ multiplex PCR, and the TCRdb table lists in-frame clones only, not all of them. The profile shows roughly 190,000 clones, around nine tenths of them singletons. The sequencing input was peripheral blood. The receptors come from a man in his forties with active or convalescent COVID-19.

The rearrangement links TRBV2 to TRBJ2-3; D is perhaps TRBD1 (6 bases). This CDR3 is 14 amino acids long. Per germline, CDR1 SNHLY and CDR2 FYNNEI. V lost 7 bases to trimming and J lost 2 bases, with 13 bases between them. The CDR3 DNA reads TGTGCCAGCACAGAGACAGGTTACACAGATACGCAGTATTTT. Translated, it gives CASTETGYTDTQYF.

This clone was seen a few times. The V and J genes are TRBV4-3 and TRBJ2-3, with 7 bases fitting TRBD2. Germline values: CDR1 LGHNA, CDR2 YSLEER. Trimming removed 2 bases from V and 3 bases from J; junction bases left unmatched: 8. The CDR3 has 16 amino acids. The CDR3 DNA follows: TGCGCCAGCAGCCAACGCCCCGACGGGGGGACAGATACGCAGTATTTT. Its protein is CASSQRPDGGTDTQYF.

CDR3 sequence reads: CASSATTSGRPRTGELFF. CDR3 bases: TGTGCCAGCAGTGCTACGACTAGCGGGAGGCCACGAACCGGGGAGCTGTTTTTT. The chain links TRBV2 to TRBJ2-2, with 13 positions matching TRBD2. The V gene end was trimmed by 4 bases and the J gene end by 5 bases; junction bases not matched to a gene: 10. This CDR3 contains 18 residues. Germline assignment: CDR1 SNHLY and CDR2 FYNNEI.

The gene calls are TRBV19 and TRBJ2-1; a possible D gene is TRBD2 (6 bases). CDR1 is LNHDA and CDR2 is SQIVND in the germline V gene (reference sequence). The germline V and J ends were trimmed by 9 bases and 5 bases, with 20 bases remaining between them. The length of the CDR3 is 15 residues. For the CDR3, the DNA is TGTGCCAGCCAAATCGGTAGCGGTAGGCACAATGAGCAGTTCTTC. It codes for CASQIGSGRHNEQFF.

The V gene is TRBV6-1, the J gene TRBJ2-5, with 13 bases identical to TRBD2. Germline lookup yields CDR1 MNHNS and CDR2 SASEGT. This CDR3 has 18 residues. With V trimmed by 2 bases and J by 4 bases, 10 bases remained unmatched. CDR3 in DNA: TGTGCCAGCAGTGAAAGACTAGCGGGGGGTTTGGATATAGAGACCCAGTACTTC. Protein product: CASSERLAGGLDIETQYF.

This rearrangement joins TRBV7-3 to TRBJ2-7, with D perhaps TRBD1 (5 bases). V was clipped by 4 bases and J by 7 bases, with 14 bases between them. The V gene's germline CDR1 is SGHTA and CDR2 FQGTGA. The CDR3 sequence is 13 residues long. CDR3 amino acids: CASSSDILGEQYF. CDR3 nucleotide sequence: TGTGCCAGCAGCTCGGACATCTTGGGGGAGCAGTACTTC.

The V gene is TRBV7-2, the J gene TRBJ1-2; 9 bases are shared with TRBD1. Germline loops: CDR1 SGHTA, CDR2 FQGNSA. The CDR3 sequence is 13 residues long. The V gene end was trimmed by 6 bases and the J gene end by 6 bases; junction bases not matched to a gene: 5. The CDR3 reads CASSLQGADGYTF. Here the CDR3 DNA reads TGTGCCAGCAGTTTACAGGGGGCGGATGGCTACACCTTC.

This clone came up once. The rearrangement uses TRBV7-3 and TRBJ2-7; TRBD1 might be the D (5 bases). The CDR3 has 14 amino acids. Looked up from germline, CDR1 is SGHTA and CDR2 is FQGTGA. V lost 5 bases and J lost 3, with 14 bases in between. This CDR3 reads CASSMAGPRYEQYF. The CDR3 DNA reads TGTGCCAGCAGCATGGCAGGGCCCCGCTACGAGCAGTACTTC.

The chain couples TRBV29-1 to TRBJ2-1; D is possibly TRBD2 (6 bases). Trimming cost V 0 bases and J 5 bases, with 14 bases left between them. Germline CDR1 is SQVTM and CDR2 is ANQGSEA. This CDR3 region has 15 residues. The CDR3 sequence: CSVEDPWTGDNEQFF. The CDR3 DNA reads TGCAGCGTTGAAGATCCTTGGACGGGGGACAATGAGCAGTTCTTC.

The chain recombines TRBV6-6 with TRBJ1-3; D is uncertain. CDR3 size: 13 residues. Trimming took off 9 bases at V and 0 bases at J, with 9 bases between the two ends. Germline V CDR1 and CDR2: MNHNY, SVGAGI (reference sequence). CDR3 sequence reads: CASLESSGNTIYF. The DNA of the CDR3 is TGTGCCAGTCTTGAGAGCTCTGGAAACACCATATATTTT.

This sequence joins TRBV21-1 and TRBJ1-6; the table's D call, TRBD1, was not checked against the DNA. TRBV21-1 is an annotated pseudogene. This CDR3 has 18 amino acids. This chain's CDR3 is CASSKGQSFESYNSPLHF. The DNA of the CDR3 is TGTGCCAGCAGCAAGGGACAGAGCTTTGAATCCTATAATTCACCCCTCCACTTT.

This clone was detected only once. V usage is TRBV5-6 and J usage is TRBJ2-3, with 8 bases identical to TRBD2. The V and J ends lost 4 bases and 5 bases, in that order; junction bases with no gene match: 15. This CDR3 has 17 residues. The germline V gene encodes CDR1 SGHDT and CDR2 YYEEEE. The CDR3 coding sequence is TGTGCCAGCAGCCGGCTCCTTAGCGGGACGGGTGGAGATACGCAGTATTTT. Its protein product is CASSRLLSGTGGDTQYF.

This rearrangement joins TRBV24-1 to TRBJ2-5; D uncertain. V was pared by 5 bases and J by 2 bases, with 8 bases between. The CDR3 has 13 amino acids. Looked up from germline, CDR1 is KGHDR and CDR2 is SFDVKD. CDR3: CATSAVGQETQYF. The CDR3 nucleotides are TGTGCCACCAGTGCCGTCGGGCAAGAGACCCAGTACTTC.

The V call is TRBV7-2, the J call TRBJ2-1, with 8 nucleotides matching TRBD2. V lost 3 bases to trimming and J lost 4 bases; unmatched junction nucleotides: 8. The CDR3 contains 16 residues. Germline V gene sequence: CDR1 SGHTA, CDR2 FQGNSA. Here the CDR3 DNA reads TGTGCCAGCAGCTTTCCCGGGGCTAGCGGGTACAATGAGCAGTTCTTC. Its protein product is CASSFPGASGYNEQFF.

About this clone: Compared with germline, one end of the junction differs, possibly owing to a read error. The chain combines TRBV7-7 with TRBJ1-1; the match to TRBD1 covers 7 bases. Germline CDR1 SSHAT, CDR2 FNYEAQ (reference sequence). The CDR3 totals 18 residues. The CDR3 bases are TGTGCTAGCAGCTTCCCAGGGGGTGTAGGTACTCCGAACACTGAAGCTTTCTTT. This sequence encodes CASSFPGGVGTPNTEAFF.

The chain employs TRBV27 and TRBJ2-3; possibly TRBD2 for D (6 bases). V was trimmed by 5 bases and J by 3 bases, leaving 15 bases between them. This CDR3 is built from 15 residues. CDR1 and CDR2 (germline): MNHEY, SMNVEV (reference sequence). CDR3 nucleotides: TGTGCCAGCAGTATACGAGGCGGGGCTACAGATACGCAGTATTTT. It codes for CASSIRGGATDTQYF.

The V and J genes are TRBV13 and TRBJ2-1, with TRBD2 identical over 8 bases. The V and J ends lost 1 base and 4 bases, in that order; junction bases with no gene match: 3. The germline CDR1 and CDR2 sequences are PRHDT and FYEKMQ (reference sequence). This CDR3 has 15 amino acids. In DNA form, the CDR3 reads TGTGCCAGCAGCTTAGCGGGAGGGCCATACAATGAGCAGTTCTTC. It encodes CASSLAGGPYNEQFF.

V and J are TRBV3-1 (or the pseudogene TRBV3-2) and TRBJ1-2; perhaps TRBD1 as D (5 bases). Trimming pared 5 bases from V and 2 bases from J, leaving 15 bases between. Germline CDR1 reads LGHDT; CDR2 reads YNNKEL (reference sequence). There are 15 residues in the CDR3. Here the CDR3 reads CASSFWVGVNYGYTF. For the CDR3, the DNA is TGTGCCAGCAGCTTTTGGGTAGGGGTAAACTATGGCTACACCTTC.

A single count supports this clone. The chain recombines TRBV29-1 with TRBJ2-3, with 10 bases aligning to TRBD1. Trimming took 4 bases from V and 2 from J; bases not matched to a gene: 12. The CDR3 consists of 17 residues. The germline V gene encodes CDR1 SQVTM and CDR2 ANQGSEA. The CDR3: CSVVLFVGTGVTDTQYF. DNA for the CDR3: TGCAGCGTTGTTCTGTTCGTCGGGACAGGGGTCACAGATACGCAGTATTTT.

The chain couples TRBV12-3 or TRBV12-4 to TRBJ1-1; TRBD1 might be the D (6 bases). This CDR3 has 12 amino acids. V was clipped by 5 bases and J by 7 bases, with 11 bases between them. The CDR3 nucleotides read TGTGCCAGCAGTCCGGACAGTCTTGAAGCTTTCTTT. Amino acid sequence: CASSPDSLEAFF.